A single sample is the source of the 20 T cell receptor beta chains below, sequenced in a study of blood T cells in healthy people across ages. For the second PCR, which ran for about 6 to 11 cycles, a sample-barcoded 5' primer and a J-beta primer mix were used. Each CDR3 protein is one row after TCRdb ran MiXCR on the 5' RACE reads. This sample has 730,000 or so distinct CDR3 sequences, with roughly two fifths found just once. Sequenced sample: blood. The receptors were sampled from a woman aged 60-75 years in good health.

This clonotype turned up a few times. This chain uses TRBV2 with TRBJ2-1; the D call may be TRBD1 or TRBD2 (5 bases each). Per germline, CDR1 SNHLY and CDR2 FYNNEI. This CDR3 has 15 residues. The V gene lost 4 bases and the J gene lost 7 bases, with 17 bases spanning the gap. The CDR3 loop is CASSASPSGSNEQFF. The CDR3 DNA sequence: TGTGCCAGCAGTGCTAGCCCCTCAGGGTCGAATGAGCAGTTCTTC.

The chain is built from TRBV6-5 and TRBJ1-5, with 8 bases that match TRBD1. The CDR3 extends over 15 amino acids. The J segment lost 1 base and the V segment lost 5 bases, leaving 4 bases of the junction unmatched. Germline V gives CDR1 MNHEY, CDR2 SVGAGI. CDR3 residues: CASSGTGGSNQPQHF. CDR3 DNA: TGTGCCAGCAGTGGAACAGGGGGAAGCAATCAGCCCCAGCATTTT.

This clonotype was picked up many times. This chain connects TRBV4-2 to TRBJ2-5; TRBD2 agrees at 9 bases. Germline CDR1 reads LGHNA; CDR2 reads YNFKEQ. The length of the CDR3 is 15 residues. V was pared by 4 bases and J by 5 bases, with 8 bases of the junction left unmatched. CDR3 residues: CASSRSGSRRETQYF. The CDR3, as DNA: TGTGCCAGCAGCCGTAGCGGGAGCCGCAGGGAGACCCAGTACTTC.

This rearrangement joins TRBV5-1 to TRBJ2-1, with 7 nucleotides matching TRBD2. This CDR3 has 15 residues. Germline V CDR1 and CDR2: SGHRS, YFSETQ. V lost 0 bases, J lost 9 bases, and 9 bases stayed unmatched. CDR3 coding DNA: TGCGCCAGCAGCTTGGAAGAGACTAGCAGGAGTGAGCAGTTCTTC. Protein: CASSLEETSRSEQFF.

This clonotype was seen just once. The chain employs TRBV20-1 and TRBJ2-2; TRBD2 aligns across 11 bases. The CDR3 length is 15 residues. Germline V gene data show CDR1 as DFQATT and CDR2 as SNEGSKA (reference sequence). The ends lost 5 bases at V and 7 bases at J; junction bases unmatched: 9. The CDR3 is CSAGRTSGLGGELFF. In DNA, the CDR3 is TGCAGTGCTGGACGGACTAGCGGGCTAGGCGGGGAGCTGTTTTTT.

In its sample, this clonotype was seen a few times. The V gene is TRBV20-1, the J gene TRBJ1-5; D is perhaps TRBD1 (5 bases). This CDR3 is 12 amino acids long. V was cut by 5 bases and J by 8 bases, with 13 bases left in between. Germline V CDR1 and CDR2: DFQATT, SNEGSKA (reference sequence). CDR3 loop: CSAADSQEPQHF. The CDR3 DNA reads as TGCAGTGCTGCTGACAGCCAGGAGCCCCAGCATTTT.

This clonotype has a handful of counts. This chain links TRBV7-2 with TRBJ2-1; 9 nucleotides match TRBD1. The germline CDR1 and CDR2 sequences are SGHTA and FQGNSA. V shed 3 bases and J 8 bases; nucleotides not matched to a gene: 5. The CDR3 has 14 residues. Here the CDR3 reads CASSFRDRVDEQFF. The CDR3, as DNA: TGTGCCAGCAGCTTCCGGGACAGGGTCGATGAGCAGTTCTTC. Complete variable domain (other parts from reference TRBV7-2 and TRBJ2-1): GAGVSQSPSNKVTEKGKDVELRCDPISGHTALYWYRQSLGQGLEFLIYFQGNSAPDKSGLPSDRFSAERTGGSVSTLTIQRTQQEDSAVYLCASSFRDRVDEQFFGPGTRLTVL.

This clonotype occurred a few times. This chain uses TRBV7-2 with TRBJ2-3; D possibly corresponds to TRBD2 (6 bases). V was trimmed by 5 bases and J by 4 bases, leaving 16 bases between them. The CDR3 runs 15 residues. Germline lookup yields CDR1 SGHTA and CDR2 FQGNSA. CDR3 nucleotide sequence: TGTGCCAGCAGCCCCTTAGCGGAGCCATCAGATACGCAGTATTTT. The encoded protein is CASSPLAEPSDTQYF. Filled out from reference TRBV7-2 and TRBJ2-3, the complete variable domain reads GAGVSQSPSNKVTEKGKDVELRCDPISGHTALYWYRQSLGQGLEFLIYFQGNSAPDKSGLPSDRFSAERTGGSVSTLTIQRTQQEDSAVYLCASSPLAEPSDTQYFGPGTRLTVL.

The chain uses TRBV19 and TRBJ2-1; D is unclear. CDR1 LNHDA and CDR2 SQIVND come from the germline V gene (reference sequence). With 1 base removed from V and 0 bases from J, the gap between germline ends came to 10 bases. The CDR3 spans 16 residues. The CDR3 DNA reads as TGTGCCAGTAGTATAGCCCCCTCGAGCTCCTACAATGAGCAGTTCTTC. Protein: CASSIAPSSSYNEQFF.

The J gene is TRBJ1-5, the V gene TRBV12-3 or TRBV12-4; D possibly corresponds to TRBD1 (5 bases). V lost 6 bases to trimming and J lost 6 bases, with 9 bases between them. CDR3 length equals 12 residues. CDR3 nucleotide sequence: TGTGCCAGCAGCAGGGCCGGTCAGCCCCAGCATTTT. This sequence encodes CASSRAGQPQHF.

V is TRBV14 and J is TRBJ2-5, with 13 nucleotides matching TRBD2. CDR3 length equals 17 residues. Germline CDR1 and CDR2: SGHDN and FVKESK. V was pared by 0 bases and J by 4 bases, with 5 bases of the junction left unmatched. The CDR3: CASSQDRGLAGVETQYF. In DNA, the CDR3 is TGTGCCAGCAGCCAAGATCGTGGACTAGCGGGAGTAGAGACCCAGTACTTC.

There are many counts of this clonotype. The chain is built from TRBV29-1 and TRBJ2-5; D gene ambiguous. This CDR3 spans 12 amino acids. The germline V gene has CDR1 SQVTM and CDR2 ANQGSEA. The V gene lost 6 bases and the J gene lost 0 bases, with 8 bases spanning the gap. In DNA, the CDR3 is TGCAGCGTCCGGCCGGACCAAGAGACCCAGTACTTC. Its protein product is CSVRPDQETQYF.

The chain has TRBV11-2 and TRBJ2-1; 8 bases map to TRBD2. The DNA end is more similar to TRBJ2-7, so the J call may be wrong. The CDR3 has 14 amino acids. Germline CDR1 is SGHAT and CDR2 is FQNNGV. The CDR3 sequence: CASSLSPGGNEQYF. In DNA, the CDR3 is TGTGCCAGCAGCTTGTCCCCGGGAGGGAATGAGCAGTACTTC.

J is TRBJ2-1 and V is TRBV5-1; 9 bases line up with TRBD2. Per germline, CDR1 SGHRS and CDR2 YFSETQ. Trimming cost V 2 bases and J 2 bases; bases outside gene matches: 20. This CDR3 region has 21 residues. The CDR3 spells CASSFSSRAGGPQEAYNEQFF. The CDR3 region has the DNA TGCGCCAGCAGCTTCTCCTCCCGGGCGGGGGGGCCCCAAGAGGCCTACAATGAGCAGTTCTTC.

The chain has TRBV6-2 or TRBV6-3 and TRBJ2-4; D gene ambiguous. Germline lookup yields CDR1 MNHEY and CDR2 SVGEGT. The CDR3 length is 16 residues. V lost 2 bases and J 0 bases, leaving 11 bases between the germline ends. The CDR3 sequence: CASSYPTGLAKNIQYF. DNA for the CDR3: TGTGCCAGCAGTTACCCTACCGGGTTAGCCAAAAACATTCAGTACTTC.

J is TRBJ2-5 and V is TRBV6-2 or TRBV6-3; a possible D gene is TRBD2 (5 bases). V was trimmed by 4 bases and J by 5 bases, leaving 17 bases between them. This CDR3 has 15 residues. From germline, CDR1 is MNHEY and CDR2 SVGEGT. The CDR3 here is CASSSALGVPETQYF. For the CDR3, the DNA is TGTGCCAGCAGTTCGGCCCTCGGGGTTCCGGAGACCCAGTACTTC.

The V call is TRBV27, the J call TRBJ2-1; possibly TRBD2 for D (6 bases). The CDR3 contains 14 residues. CDR1 is MNHEY, CDR2 SMNVEV, per germline (reference sequence). V lost 6 bases, J lost 7 bases, and 16 bases lay in between. CDR3 protein: CASSPNGGRNEQFF. Written as DNA, the CDR3 is TGTGCCAGCAGCCCCAACGGAGGGAGGAATGAGCAGTTCTTC.

This clonotype was seen a handful of times. The V call is TRBV11-2, the J call TRBJ2-7; 10 bases agree with TRBD1. The CDR3 is 16 residues long. With 5 bases clipped from V and 5 bases from J, the junction kept 12 bases outside the gene matches. CDR1 is SGHAT, CDR2 FQNNGV, per germline. The CDR3 coding sequence is TGTGCCAGCAGCAGGAGCCGGGACAGGGGTTTCCACGAGCAGTACTTC. Protein sequence: CASSRSRDRGFHEQYF. Filled out from reference TRBV11-2 and TRBJ2-7, the complete variable domain reads EAGVAQSPRYKIIEKRQSVAFWCNPISGHATLYWYQQILGQGPKLLIQFQNNGVVDDSQLPKDRFSAERLKGVDSTLKIQPAKLEDSAVYLCASSRSRDRGFHEQYFGPGTRLTVT.

V gene TRBV3-1 combines with J gene TRBJ1-4, with D unclear. The germline V gene encodes CDR1 LGHDT and CDR2 YNNKEL (reference sequence). The V end was cut by 6 bases, the J end by 7 bases, with 15 bases between. CDR3 size: 14 residues. Here the CDR3 DNA reads TGTGCCAGCAGGACGTCTGGGATGGGTGAAAAACTGTTTTTT. Translating gives CASRTSGMGEKLFF.

The chain combines TRBV25-1 with TRBJ2-4; 8 bases line up with TRBD2. The J call could be wrong; TRBJ2-7 is a better fit for the DNA end. The CDR3 has 15 amino acids. CDR1 is MGHDK, CDR2 SYGVNS, per germline. CDR3 sequence: CASSDSTSGACEQYF. DNA of the CDR3: TGTGCCAGCAGTGACTCCACTAGCGGAGCCTGCGAGCAGTACTTC.